Reported below is one TCR beta chain. Which antigen it targets is not known. No per-base quality is available; no much larger clone lies one base away. Libraries were built with 5' RACE. TCRdb records Illumina HiSeq 2500 as the sequencer. The second PCR ran for roughly 7 to 12 cycles and used a J-beta primer mix along with a sample-barcoded 5' primer. Each TCR beta cDNA molecule received a unique molecular identifier from a template-switch 5' adaptor carrying 12 random nucleotides. At least 3 million CDR3-containing paired-end reads were obtained from each sample. The Mint cDNA synthesis kit, primed by a TRBC-specific oligonucleotide, was used to synthesize first-strand cDNA from all RNA. Following uracil-DNA glycosylase treatment, a first 18-cycle PCR with universal primers M1SS and BC2_uni_R was performed on all cDNA. The paper's processing steps were these. Normalization of each sample was performed by random selection of 1 million high-quality reads, each carrying a distinct molecular identifier. Reads sharing molecular identifiers were discarded rather than binned into consensus sequences. MiTCR, set to a Q25 quality threshold and the strictest error-elimination algorithm, was used for CDR3 identification, clonotype clustering and error correction. A nonparametric unseen species model with Euler transformation was used to estimate a lower bound on total TCR beta diversity. TCRdb applied fastp at Q25 and MiXCR to the public reads, then kept only in-frame beta chains. Merged by CDR3 protein, the rows form single entries marked with the most common genes and DNA. TCRdb's processing, not the authors', yielded these V and J calls. This sample lists 1.5 million to 2 million distinct CDR3 sequences; roughly 28% were detected once. More than 6% of the sample is in the top ten clones.

The donors were roughly 40 Caucasian individuals from Russia, aged roughly 6 to 100 years, who were systemically healthy. Around 9.7 milliliters of peripheral blood were collected from each donor into EDTA-treated Vacutainer tubes. Ficoll-Paque density-gradient centrifugation was used to isolate PBMCs, with at least 6.5 million obtained per sample. Total RNA was extracted from PBMCs with Trizol reagent, with at least 5.5 micrograms obtained per sample. Naive CD45RAhigh/CD27high T cell percentages were measured by flow cytometry on a PBMC aliquot from every donor. V is pruned by 3 bases and J by 9 bases, leaving 8 bases of the junction without a gene match. CDR1 and CDR2 (DFQATT, SNEGSKA) derive from the germline V gene (reference sequence). The CDR3 has 14 amino acids, counting the end cysteine and phenylalanine. Only the CDR3 region is kept as DNA, spanning 42 bases read in frame from base 1. This entry is derived from a study of blood T cells in healthy people across ages (dated by TCRdb to between 2014 and 2017). Background for the entire study: In model experiments, roughly one uniquely barcoded TCR beta cDNA molecule per two T cells was captured by template switching. To avoid experimental bias, donors of different ages were randomly spread across the sequencing lanes. The donors were split into four age groups: young (average 16 years), middle-aged (roughly 42), aged (about 56) and long-lived (roughly 77). Using the same blood draw, the study looked at two additional independent replicas of 1 million unique cDNA reads for two donors, one aged 18 to 30 and the other aged 80 or older. Using deep sequencing normalized with unique cDNA molecular identifiers, the study measured how TCR beta repertoire diversity changes with age. Broader findings and caveats from the paper: Compared with the aged group, more naive CD4+ T cells, fewer expanded clones and increased TCR diversity were shown by the long-lived group, suggesting age selection. Bulk unsorted PBMC profiling prevented conclusive comparison of naive and antigen-experienced compartments. A strong correlation was found between observed TCR beta diversity and the percentage of naive T cells measured by flow cytometry. As age increased, observed TCR beta diversity per million T cells dropped in a roughly linear way, and a significant reduction was already evident by age roughly 40. The CMV infection status of donors was not known, potentially confounding age-related changes in expanded clonotypes. Total diversity estimates from one million sequenced T cells were considered lower bounds and underestimates.

The sequence joins TRBV20-1 to TRBJ2-1; 10 junctional bases match TRBD2. Sequencing was performed on blood. The sequence came from a woman in her 30s in good health. For the CDR3, the sequence is CSASVAGGEGEQFF. The nucleotide sequence is given as TGCAGTGCTAGCGTAGCGGGAGGTGAAGGTGAGCAGTTCTTC.